This record covers a single T cell receptor (beta chain). The antigen is undetermined. Germline values: CDR1 LNHDA, CDR2 SQIVND (reference sequence). This CDR3 spans 14 amino acids. V lost 6 bases, J lost 0 bases, and 11 bases lay in between. The method was immunoSEQ multiplex PCR; TCRdb's version includes in-frame clones alone and lacks a portion of them. The sample holds 150,000 to 180,000 clones, approximately 87% seen once. These data originate in a study of T cell responses to AZD1222 COVID-19 vaccine. Study-wide results and caveats: Donors were mostly white British, more females; clonal diversity possibly underestimated. Baseline antibody screening turned up just a handful of seropositive AZD1222 recipients. Among vaccine-associated CD4 TCRs, coverage spanned spike, with dominance at 160-218 and 743-854. A rise in Spike-specific TCR breadth and depth followed two AZD1222 doses.

The gene calls are TRBV19 and TRBJ1-1, with D uncertain. This receptor was taken from an adult in good health. The source was peripheral blood, collected on day 0 of MenACWY control vaccination. The CDR3 sequence: CASRPQTVNTEAFF. The CDR3 DNA reads TGTGCCAGTAGGCCGCAGACGGTGAACACTGAAGCTTTCTTT.